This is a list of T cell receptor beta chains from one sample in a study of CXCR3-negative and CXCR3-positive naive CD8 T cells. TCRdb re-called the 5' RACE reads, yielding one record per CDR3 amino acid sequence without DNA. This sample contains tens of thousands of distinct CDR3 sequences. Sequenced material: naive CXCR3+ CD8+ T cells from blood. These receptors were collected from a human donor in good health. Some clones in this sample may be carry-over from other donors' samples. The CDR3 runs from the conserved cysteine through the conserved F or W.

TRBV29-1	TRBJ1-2	CSVGRGGYLWDGYTF
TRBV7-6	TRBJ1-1	CASSPPTAAEAFF
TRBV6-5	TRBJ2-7	CASSYSDSYEQYF
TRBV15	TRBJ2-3	CATSRVTGSTDTQYF
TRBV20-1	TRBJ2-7	CSAAKESGQHYEQYF
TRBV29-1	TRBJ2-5	CSVEDVNPGLTAETQYF
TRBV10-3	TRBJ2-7	CAISGRTTDAYEQYF
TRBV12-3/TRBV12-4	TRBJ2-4	CASSPVGYENIQYF
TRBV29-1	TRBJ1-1	CSVEDLGWNTEAFF
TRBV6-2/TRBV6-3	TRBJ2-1	CASSFGLAGYEQFF
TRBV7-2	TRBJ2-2	CASSLDGGRGQGPTGELFF
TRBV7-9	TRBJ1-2	CASSFPTGPYGYTF
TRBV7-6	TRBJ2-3	CASSTWTGGTDTQYF
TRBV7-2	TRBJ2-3	CASSFHARETLESSTDTQYF
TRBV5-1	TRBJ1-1	CASSWWGQENTEAFF
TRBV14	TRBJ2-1	CASSQETGRGYYNEQFF
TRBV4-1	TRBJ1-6	CASSQRTDSYNSPLHF
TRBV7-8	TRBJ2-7	CASSSSVDEQYF
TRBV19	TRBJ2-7	CASSPAGGSYEQYF
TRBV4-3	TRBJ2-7	CASSQAQGALEQYF
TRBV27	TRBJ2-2	CASSPRGGVVELFF
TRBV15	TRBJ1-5	CATSSGPRSNQPQHF
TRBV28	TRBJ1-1	CASSPRTGMNTEAFF
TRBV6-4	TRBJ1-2	CASSDSPRSYGYTF
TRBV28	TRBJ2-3	CASSLLGGSDTQYF
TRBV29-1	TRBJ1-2	CSVRAEYGYTF
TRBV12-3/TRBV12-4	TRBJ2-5	CASSLGLAKGETQYF
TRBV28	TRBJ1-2	CASSLTSGDYGYTF
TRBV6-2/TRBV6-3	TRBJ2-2	CASSPDLTGELFF
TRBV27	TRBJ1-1	CASSLYTGGTEAFF
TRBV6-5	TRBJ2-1	CASSYFGYTINEQFF
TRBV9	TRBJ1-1	CASSVEVTNMNTEAFF
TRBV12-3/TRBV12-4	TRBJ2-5	CASSLRAPETQYF
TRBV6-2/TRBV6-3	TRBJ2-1	CASSYSPLDTHRPRDRDEQFF
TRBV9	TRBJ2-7	CASSVGIQGGSYEQYF
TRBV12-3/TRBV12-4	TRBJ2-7	CASSLRQSYEQYF
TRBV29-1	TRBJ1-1	CSVKVEGANTEAFF
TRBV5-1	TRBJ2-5	CASSLVQVQETQYF
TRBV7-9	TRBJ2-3	CASTQPGTDNTDTQYF
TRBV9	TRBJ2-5	CASTGTDETQYF
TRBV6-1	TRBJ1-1	CASRVDREGWNTEAFF
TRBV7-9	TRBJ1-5	CASSPRPDQPQHF